This T cell receptor (beta chain) is drawn from a study of Ad26.COV2.S vaccination and SARS-CoV-2 variants. The CDR3 runs to 15 residues. CDR1 and CDR2 from the germline V gene are SGHRS and YFSETQ. V shed 0 bases, J shed 1 base, and the junction held 1 base outside the gene matches. As for treatment: 15 to 20 received Ad26.COV2.S at low or high dose, single or two shots; roughly five received placebo; per-sample allocation not given. Sampling was performed 63 days after the first vaccine or placebo injection. It was an adult aged 18-55 years in Boston who was the donor. In regard to this clone: Its antigen is as yet unknown.

Assay used: immunoSEQ multiplex PCR; TCRdb lists only in-frame clones, some missing. The table records 380,000 or so clones, 83% of them present only once. Study-wide results and caveats: There was a possibility that the TCR breadth and depth analyses underestimated total T cell responses. Vaccine recipients posted higher spike-specific TCR breadth than their placebo counterparts. The breadth of spike-specific CD8+ and CD4+ T cell responses after vaccination was reportedly substantial.

The sequences come from peripheral blood, collected in a trial of Ad26.COV2.S vaccine versus placebo. The chain carries TRBV5-1 and TRBJ2-1, with 7 positions matching TRBD1. The TCR was taken from a person aged 18-65 years who received the Ad26.COV2.S COVID-19 vaccine or a placebo. The CDR3 sequence is CASSLEGASYNEQFF. For the CDR3, the DNA is TGCGCCAGCAGCTTGGAGGGGGCGTCCTACAATGAGCAGTTCTTC.